This T cell receptor (beta chain) was sequenced during a study of cytomegalovirus exposure and HLA in healthy donors (dated by TCRdb to about 2017). Concerning the study at large: The 500 to 800 repertoires of the first cohort and the 110 or so validation repertoires were produced on the same platform, according to a later analysis. The aim of the study was to test whether cataloging public T cell receptors could identify signatures of past pathogen exposure. Besides the first cohort of around 700 subjects, a separate validation cohort made up of over 95 different subjects was used. To predict cytomegalovirus infection status, the study brought together high-throughput TCR immunosequencing, statistical association of individual TCRs with disease status, and machine learning. Paper-wide results and their limitations: Most TCR sequences were observed very rarely across donors, whereas some public TCRs were present in many individuals. According to the authors, the approach could potentially be generalized to other disease states and immunological phenotypes. The study gave a list of under 200 TCR beta chains associated with cytomegalovirus. Three of the identified cytomegalovirus-associated TCR beta chains were confirmed in vitro to be specific for cytomegalovirus antigens. A later analysis found that TCRs clustered in the first cohort also tended to co-occur in the 120 validation repertoires, with 90% to 95% of cluster scores above 0. The validation cohort had no HLA typing available for a later analysis, so co-occurrence within that cohort was assessed over all 110 or so repertoires. In both the original and validation cohorts, the classifier was reported to diagnose cytomegalovirus status with high specificity and sensitivity.

This clone was detected a few times. The antigen it binds to is not known. No base quality information exists; no much larger clone differs at one position. The library was made by the immunoSEQ multiplex PCR assay. From the authors' description of their analysis: A statistical classification framework was built for diagnosing cytomegalovirus status from the catalog of TCR beta chain sequences. TCRdb holds this immuneACCESS table with in-frame rearrangements only. Some clones are missing; in checked studies, unresolved V genes explain under half, and the rest has no known cause. Clone size and the V and J calls come from that table; the DNA yielded D and trimming. The sample table contains about 330,000 clones; only one count was recorded for around 90% of them. Approximately 1% of the sample rests with the top ten. The donors belonged to the validation cohort of about 120 subjects, which was separate from the roughly 670-subject first cohort.

The TCR was taken from a woman aged 30 to 39 in good health and CMV-seropositive. Sequencing input: PBMCs.

The CDR3 protein sequence reads: CASSPGAGSNQPQHF. Read as DNA, the sequence is TGTGCCAGTAGTCCCGGGGCAGGGAGCAATCAGCCCCAGCATTTT. The rearrangement combines TRBV19 with TRBJ1-5; the D gene is possibly TRBD1, with 5 bases matching. CDR1 and CDR2 are read off the germline V gene (reference sequence) as LNHDA and SQIVND. V loses 5 bases of germline sequence and J loses 1 base, and the interval between the two ends is 12 bases. The CDR3 runs 15 amino acids, cysteine and phenylalanine included. Only the CDR3 DNA stays, 45 bases, in frame from base 1.